The 8 T cell receptor beta chains below all came from one sample that was sequenced in a study of blood T cell repertoires in COVID-19. The method was immunoSEQ multiplex PCR; TCRdb's version includes in-frame clones alone and lacks a portion of them. Of tens of thousands of clones in the sample, over 70% were seen once. Source material: peripheral blood. Receptor source: a man in his thirties or forties with COVID-19, enrolled during active disease.

The CDR3 region is CASSLGGSGQYF. The DNA for the CDR3 is TGCGCCAGCAGCTTGGGTGGGAGTGGGCAGTATTTT. The rearrangement joins TRBV5-1 to TRBJ2-3; possibly TRBD2 for D (5 bases). V was pared by 0 bases and J by 11 bases, with 10 bases between. Germline CDR1 is SGHRS and CDR2 is YFSETQ. CDR3 length: 12 amino acids.

The chain recombines TRBV12-3 or TRBV12-4 with TRBJ2-7; TRBD2 agrees at 9 bases. Trimming at V came to 5 bases and at J to 6 bases, leaving 5 bases not matched to a gene. The CDR3 length is 13 residues. This chain's CDR3 is CASSPGTSLEQYF. The CDR3 nucleotides read TGTGCCAGCAGTCCCGGGACTAGCCTCGAGCAGTACTTC.

V and J are TRBV15 and TRBJ2-1, with 10 bases fitting TRBD2. The CDR3 covers 19 residues. V trimming: 5 bases; J trimming: 6 bases; junction bases outside the gene matches: 19. CDR1 LNHNV and CDR2 YYDKDF come from the germline V gene (reference sequence). Written as DNA, the CDR3 is TGTGCCACCAGCCGTTCCCGGTTAGCGGGAGGAAGATGGAGCAATGAGCAGTTCTTC. The encoded protein is CATSRSRLAGGRWSNEQFF.

This chain connects TRBV2 to TRBJ1-6, with 7 bases matching TRBD1. The V gene's germline CDR1 is SNHLY and CDR2 FYNNEI. The CDR3 is 14 amino acids. The trim removed 7 bases at V and 4 bases at J, leaving 4 bases unmatched. CDR3 in DNA: TGTGCCAGCATCCGGGACAGTTATAATTCACCCCTCCACTTT. It encodes CASIRDSYNSPLHF.

V usage is TRBV4-1 and J usage is TRBJ2-2, with D possibly matching TRBD1 (5 bases). Germline assignment: CDR1 MGHRA and CDR2 YSYEKL. The ends were cut back, 3 bases at V and 8 bases at J, with 13 bases in the middle. The CDR3 is 14 amino acids. The CDR3 loop reads CASSHTRRQGELFF. Written as DNA, the CDR3 is TGCGCCAGCAGCCATACCAGGCGACAGGGGGAGCTGTTTTTT.

V and J are TRBV25-1 and TRBJ2-7; D possibly corresponds to TRBD1 (5 bases). Looked up from germline, CDR1 is MGHDK and CDR2 is SYGVNS. V was shortened by 0 bases and J by 2 bases, with 11 bases between the two germline ends. The length of the CDR3 is 15 residues. The chain's CDR3 is CASSEYPGSAYEQYF. Here the CDR3 DNA reads TGTGCCAGCAGTGAATACCCAGGGTCTGCCTACGAGCAGTACTTC.

The chain combines TRBV7-2 with TRBJ1-2, with D uncertain. Per the germline V gene, CDR1 is SGHTA and CDR2 is FQGNSA. V was cut by 6 bases and J by 5 bases, with 19 bases left in between. The CDR3 is 15 amino acids. The CDR3 DNA is TGTGCCAGCAGTTATACAGAGTCAAGGACTTATGGCTACACCTTC. Its translation is CASSYTESRTYGYTF. Supplemented by reference TRBV7-2 and TRBJ1-2, the full variable domain reads GAGVSQSPSNKVTEKGKDVELRCDPISGHTALYWYRQSLGQGLEFLIYFQGNSAPDKSGLPSDRFSAERTGGSVSTLTIQRTQQEDSAVYLCASSYTESRTYGYTFGSGTRLTVV.

The CDR3 spells CASSPSVGNQPQHF. The CDR3 coding sequence is TGTGCCAGCAGCCCATCGGTGGGCAATCAGCCCCAGCATTTT. V usage is TRBV7-8 and J usage is TRBJ1-5; unclear D gene. Germline V gene data show CDR1 as SGHVS and CDR2 as FQNEAQ. V was trimmed by 5 bases and J by 2 bases, leaving 10 bases between them. The CDR3 covers 14 residues. Using reference TRBV7-8 and TRBJ1-5 for the parts outside the CDR3, the full variable domain is GAGVSQSPRYKVAKRGQDVALRCDPISGHVSLFWYQQALGQGPEFLTYFQNEAQLDKSGLPSDRFFAERPEGSVSTLKIQRTQQEDSAVYLCASSPSVGNQPQHFGDGTRLSIL.